These 14 T cell receptor beta chains originate from one sample sequenced in a study of blood T cell repertoires in COVID-19. Produced via immunoSEQ multiplex PCR; TCRdb's table is partial and in-frame only. This sample has a few hundred thousand clones, with roughly 87% found just once. Sequencing used peripheral blood. The receptors come from a woman in her forties who had recovered from COVID-19.

This rearrangement joins TRBV30 to TRBJ1-3; 7 bases align to TRBD1. V dropped 0 bases and J dropped 0; count of bases not matched to a gene: 5. Germline V gene lookup returns CDR1 GTSNPN and CDR2 SVGIG (reference sequence). This CDR3 is 16 amino acids long. CDR3 residues: CAWSVKGQLSGNTIYF. The CDR3 DNA is TGTGCCTGGAGTGTCAAGGGACAGCTCTCTGGAAACACCATATATTTT.

J is TRBJ1-2 and V is TRBV9; TRBD1 is a possible D gene (5 bases). This CDR3 contains 15 residues. V lost 0 bases and J 6 bases, leaving 15 bases between the germline ends. Germline loops: CDR1 SGDLS, CDR2 YYNGEE. The CDR3 sequence is CASSVAFGGLDGYTF. As DNA, the CDR3 is TGTGCCAGCAGCGTAGCTTTCGGGGGTTTGGATGGCTACACCTTC. The full variable domain, rest sourced from reference TRBV9 and TRBJ1-2, is DSGVTQTPKHLITATGQRVTLRCSPRSGDLSVYWYQQSLDQGLQFLIQYYNGEERAKGNILERFSAQQFPDLHSELNLSSLELGDSALYFCASSVAFGGLDGYTFGSGTRLTVV.

The chain links TRBV21-1 to TRBJ1-2; TRBD1, the table's D call, lacks a check against the DNA. TRBV21-1 corresponds to a pseudogene. The CDR3 contains 16 residues. CDR3 sequence (DNA): TGTGCCAGCACCAAAGGGGACCGACAGGGAGTCTATGGCTACACCTTC. This encodes CASTKGDRQGVYGYTF.

The chain joins TRBV7-2 to TRBJ2-5; TRBD2 matches at 7 bases. Trimming took 7 bases from V and 4 from J; bases not matched to a gene: 12. Germline V lookup: CDR1 SGHTA, CDR2 FQGNSA. The CDR3 covers 15 residues. The CDR3 reads CASNKNGGVVETQYF. The CDR3 nucleotides are TGTGCCAGCAACAAAAATGGGGGGGTGGTAGAGACCCAGTACTTC.

This chain links TRBV29-1 with TRBJ1-2, with unresolved D. The CDR3 length is 16 residues. Per the germline V gene, CDR1 is SQVTM and CDR2 is ANQGSEA. Trimming cost V 4 bases and J 0 bases, with 18 bases left between them. The CDR3 DNA reads as TGCAGCGTTGGACCTGAAGAAGACGGGACTAACTATGGCTACACCTTC. This encodes CSVGPEEDGTNYGYTF.

The gene calls are TRBV5-1 and TRBJ1-2; weak D call: TRBD1 (6 bases). The germline gives CDR1 SGHRS, CDR2 YFSETQ. CDR3 size: 13 residues. Trimming took off 2 bases at V and 14 bases at J, with 19 bases between the two ends. This CDR3 is CASSLLTGPSVTF. The CDR3 DNA reads as TGCGCCAGCAGCTTACTGACAGGCCCCTCGGTGACCTTC.

The V gene is TRBV5-1, the J gene TRBJ2-6, with 7 nucleotides matching TRBD2. Germline V lookup: CDR1 SGHRS, CDR2 YFSETQ. The CDR3 runs 19 residues. The ends lost 4 bases at V and 3 bases at J; junction bases unmatched: 16. CDR3 residues: CASSPRGLGVGFGANVLTF. DNA of the CDR3: TGCGCCAGCAGCCCGCGCGGACTAGGCGTAGGTTTTGGGGCCAACGTCCTGACTTTC.

The rearrangement uses TRBV20-1 and TRBJ2-1; unclear D gene. The CDR3 totals 11 residues. Germline lookup yields CDR1 DFQATT and CDR2 SNEGSKA (reference sequence). Trimming took 4 bases from V and 10 from J, leaving 11 bases between them. This CDR3 reads CSATHLKEQFF. The DNA for the CDR3 is TGCAGTGCTACCCACTTAAAAGAGCAGTTCTTC.

The CDR3 loop reads CASSFTGGWSYEQYF. Here the CDR3 DNA reads TGTGCCAGCAGTTTTACAGGGGGCTGGTCCTACGAGCAGTACTTC. The chain uses TRBV5-4 and TRBJ2-7; 9 bases agree with TRBD1. V lost 5 bases and J lost 1; bases outside the gene matches: 7. The CDR3 spans 15 residues. The V gene's germline CDR1 is SGHNT and CDR2 YYREEE (reference sequence).

The chain carries TRBV4-1 and TRBJ2-1; 10 bases align to TRBD2. Per germline, CDR1 MGHRA and CDR2 YSYEKL. The CDR3 is 17 amino acids. The J segment lost 7 bases and the V segment lost 1 base, leaving 10 bases of the junction unmatched. CDR3 sequence (DNA): TGCGCCAGCAGCCAAGCATTATTAGCGGGGGGATTAAATGAGCAGTTCTTC. It codes for CASSQALLAGGLNEQFF.

The gene calls are TRBV18 and TRBJ1-2; no clear D gene. Germline V gene sequence: CDR1 KGHSH, CDR2 LQKENI. The CDR3 consists of 17 residues. Trimming cost V 5 bases and J 0 bases, with 19 bases left between them. As DNA, the CDR3 is TGTGCCAGCTCAGTTTGGGCTTCTAACCCAGCTAACTATGGCTACACCTTC. This gives the protein CASSVWASNPANYGYTF.

In DNA, the CDR3 is TGTGCCAGCAGCCCCGGGAAATTAAAAGAGACCCAGTACTTC. Amino acids: CASSPGKLKETQYF. The chain carries TRBV5-4 and TRBJ2-5, with D perhaps matching TRBD2 (5 bases). Germline V CDR1 and CDR2: SGHNT, YYREEE (reference sequence). With 4 bases removed from V and 3 bases from J, the gap between germline ends came to 13 bases. This CDR3 contains 14 residues.

A few counts support this clone. This chain connects TRBV24-1 to TRBJ2-3, with TRBD1 matching over 7 bases. Germline CDR1 is KGHDR and CDR2 is SFDVKD. The ends lost 9 bases at V and 2 bases at J; junction bases unmatched: 4. This CDR3 has 13 residues. The CDR3 region is CATEGALTDTQYF. The CDR3 bases are TGTGCCACCGAGGGGGCCCTCACAGATACGCAGTATTTT.

The chain recombines TRBV28 with TRBJ2-7; D is unresolved. V lost 4 bases and J 0 bases, leaving 19 bases between the germline ends. Germline V gene lookup returns CDR1 MDHEN and CDR2 SYDVKM. This CDR3 is 17 amino acids long. The CDR3 is CASSSHFPETASYEQYF. The CDR3 region has the DNA TGTGCCAGCAGTTCGCACTTCCCCGAAACCGCCTCCTACGAGCAGTACTTC.